Listed below are T cell receptor beta chains from one sample, sequenced in a study of blood T cell repertoires in COVID-19. Profiling relied on immunoSEQ multiplex PCR, and the TCRdb table lists in-frame clones only, not all of them. The sample has about 86,000 clones; over 80% are singletons. Material: peripheral blood. Receptors were obtained from a woman of 80 years or more with active or convalescent COVID-19. CDR3s include the opening cysteine and the closing phenylalanine or tryptophan. The D gene is left open where the match is weak. Only part of the rows carry a size: once, few, many, or a class if the clone is expanded.

j_call clone_size v_call d_call cdr3_nt cdr3_aa
TRBJ2-7 NA TRBV6-5 TRBD2 TGTGCCAGCAGCCCCGGGGGGGTCAGCTCCTACGAGCAGTACTTC CASSPGGVSSYEQYF
TRBJ1-5 NA TRBV19 TRBD1 TGTGCCAGTAGTATACAGGGGGCTGAGCAGCCCCAGCATTTT CASSIQGAEQPQHF
TRBJ1-2 NA TRBV9 NA TGTGCCAGCAGCGTAGACCCGGAGATTAACTATGGCTACACCTTC CASSVDPEINYGYTF
TRBJ2-3 NA TRBV4-3 NA TGCGCCAGCAGCCACTTCAGGGGTAGCACAGATACGCAGTATTTT CASSHFRGSTDTQYF
TRBJ1-2 NA TRBV7-2 NA TGTGCCAGCAGCTTAGTTGGGACATCCTTTTCTAACTATGGCTACACCTTC CASSLVGTSFSNYGYTF
TRBJ1-3 once TRBV6-1 NA TGTGCCAGCAGTGAGGGACACCACTCTGGAAACACCATATATTTT CASSEGHHSGNTIYF
TRBJ1-2 NA TRBV7-2 NA TGTGCCAGCAGCTTACGAGGAACGGATGGCTACACCTTC CASSLRGTDGYTF
TRBJ1-2 NA TRBV2 NA TGTGCCAGCAATCAACAGCAAAACTATGGCTACACCTTC CASNQQQNYGYTF
TRBJ1-4 NA TRBV5-1 TRBD1 TGCGCCAGCAGCTACCAACAGGGGACTAATGAAAAACTGTTTTTT CASSYQQGTNEKLFF
TRBJ1-3 NA TRBV28 NA TGTGCCAGCAGCTTTGGGCGGTCGGGGGTAGCTGGAAACACCATATATTTT CASSFGRSGVAGNTIYF
TRBJ2-5 NA TRBV4-1 TRBD2 TGCGCCAGCAGCCAAGATGGTAACAGCGGGGGGGCCGGGGAGACCCAGTACTTC CASSQDGNSGGAGETQYF
TRBJ2-1 NA TRBV6-6 NA TGTGCCAGCAGTTACGTGCGGGGAGGCTACAATGAGCAGTTCTTC CASSYVRGGYNEQFF
TRBJ1-1 NA TRBV5-1 NA TGCGCCAGCAGCTTGGATAGACGGGGGAACACTGAAGCTTTCTTT CASSLDRRGNTEAFF
TRBJ1-3 NA TRBV19 NA TGTGCCAGTAATACAGGGCCTGGAAACACCATATATTTT CASNTGPGNTIYF
TRBJ1-5 NA TRBV20-1 NA TGCAGTGCTAGTGGTAGGGGAGGGCAGCCCCAGCATTTT CSASGRGGQPQHF
TRBJ1-1 few TRBV6-5 TRBD1 TGTGCCAGCAGTCCCGGGACAGGGGCGAACACTGAAGCTTTCTTT CASSPGTGANTEAFF
TRBJ2-7 NA TRBV6-5 NA TGTGCCAGCAGCGGATCAGGGGCCCTCTACGAGCAGTACTTC CASSGSGALYEQYF
TRBJ2-5 NA TRBV11-3 TRBD1 TGTGCCAGCAGCCCCCGGACAGGGTCACGGTCAGAGACCCAGTACTTC CASSPRTGSRSETQYF
TRBJ2-5 NA TRBV6-5 NA TGTGCCAGCATGAGGGAAAGAACCTACCAAGAGACCCAGTACTTC CASMRERTYQETQYF
TRBJ2-7 NA TRBV15 TRBD1 TGTGCCACCAGCAGCCGACAGGGAACCTACGAGCAGTACTTC CATSSRQGTYEQYF
TRBJ1-3 NA TRBV11-2 TRBD1 TGTGCCAGCAGCTTGACAGGGACTGGAAACACCATATATTTT CASSLTGTGNTIYF
TRBJ2-7 once TRBV19 TRBD2 TGTGCCAGTAGCCGACGACTCAGCGGGGGGGATCGGGGCGAGCAGTACTTC CASSRRLSGGDRGEQYF
TRBJ1-2 few TRBV23-1 NA TGCGCCAGCACTAGACAGGTTCATGGCTACACCTTC CASTRQVHGYTF
TRBJ1-4 NA TRBV5-1 NA TGCGCCAGCAGCTTGGGCCCCCGACTTGCAACTAATGAAAAACTGTTTTTT CASSLGPRLATNEKLFF